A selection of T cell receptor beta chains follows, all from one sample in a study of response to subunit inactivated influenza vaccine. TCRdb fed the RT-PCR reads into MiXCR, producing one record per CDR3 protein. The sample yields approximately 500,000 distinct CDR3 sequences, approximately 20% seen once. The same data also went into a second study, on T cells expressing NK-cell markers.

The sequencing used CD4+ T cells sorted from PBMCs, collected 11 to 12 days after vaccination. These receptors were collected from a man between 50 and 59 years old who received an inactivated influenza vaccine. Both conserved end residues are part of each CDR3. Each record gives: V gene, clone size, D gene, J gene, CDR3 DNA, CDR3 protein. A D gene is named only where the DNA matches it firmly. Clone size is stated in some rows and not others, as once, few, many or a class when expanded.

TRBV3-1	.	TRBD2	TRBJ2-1	TGTGCCAGCAGCCAAGAGGGTGAGCGGGGGGCTTACAATGAGCAGTTCTTC	CASSQEGERGAYNEQFF
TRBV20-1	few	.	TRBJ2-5	TGCAGTGCTAGCGATAGGGGCGGACAGATACGGGTTTACTTC	CSASDRGGQIRVYF
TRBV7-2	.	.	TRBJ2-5	TGTGCCAGCAGCTTGACCCGGACCCCGAAAGCGGAGACCCAGTACTTC	CASSLTRTPKAETQYF
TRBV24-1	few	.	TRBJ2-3	TGTGCCACCAGTGATACGGCATACACAGATACGCAGTATTTT	CATSDTAYTDTQYF
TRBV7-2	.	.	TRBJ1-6	TGTGCCAGCAGAGGGGATTCACCCCTCCACTTT	CASRGDSPLHF
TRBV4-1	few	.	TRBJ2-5	TGCGCCAGCAGCCAGCAAGGACGGTTGCAAGAGACCCAGTACTTC	CASSQQGRLQETQYF
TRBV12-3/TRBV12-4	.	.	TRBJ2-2	TGTGCCAGCAGAGCCTTGGAGAACACCGGGGAGCTGTTTTTT	CASRALENTGELFF
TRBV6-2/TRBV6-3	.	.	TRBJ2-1	TGTGCCAGCAGCCGTAGCGGTACTCTCTCCTACAATGAGCAGTTCTTC	CASSRSGTLSYNEQFF
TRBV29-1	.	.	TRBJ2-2	TGCAGCGCGGCCACCGTCAGTACCGGGGAGCTGTTTTTT	CSAATVSTGELFF
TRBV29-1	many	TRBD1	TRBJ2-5	TGCAGCGTTGGCGGAATCGGACAGGTCGGAGGAGAGACCCAGTACTTC	CSVGGIGQVGGETQYF
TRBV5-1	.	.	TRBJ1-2	TGCGCCAGCAGTGAGGGCAGAAACTATGGCTACACCTTC	CASSEGRNYGYTF
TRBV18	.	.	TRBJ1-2	TGTGCCAGCTCGGGGACATCTGGCTACACCTTC	CASSGTSGYTF
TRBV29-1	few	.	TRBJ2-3	TGCAGCGTTGTGGTAGGATTGGATACGCAGTATTTT	CSVVVGLDTQYF